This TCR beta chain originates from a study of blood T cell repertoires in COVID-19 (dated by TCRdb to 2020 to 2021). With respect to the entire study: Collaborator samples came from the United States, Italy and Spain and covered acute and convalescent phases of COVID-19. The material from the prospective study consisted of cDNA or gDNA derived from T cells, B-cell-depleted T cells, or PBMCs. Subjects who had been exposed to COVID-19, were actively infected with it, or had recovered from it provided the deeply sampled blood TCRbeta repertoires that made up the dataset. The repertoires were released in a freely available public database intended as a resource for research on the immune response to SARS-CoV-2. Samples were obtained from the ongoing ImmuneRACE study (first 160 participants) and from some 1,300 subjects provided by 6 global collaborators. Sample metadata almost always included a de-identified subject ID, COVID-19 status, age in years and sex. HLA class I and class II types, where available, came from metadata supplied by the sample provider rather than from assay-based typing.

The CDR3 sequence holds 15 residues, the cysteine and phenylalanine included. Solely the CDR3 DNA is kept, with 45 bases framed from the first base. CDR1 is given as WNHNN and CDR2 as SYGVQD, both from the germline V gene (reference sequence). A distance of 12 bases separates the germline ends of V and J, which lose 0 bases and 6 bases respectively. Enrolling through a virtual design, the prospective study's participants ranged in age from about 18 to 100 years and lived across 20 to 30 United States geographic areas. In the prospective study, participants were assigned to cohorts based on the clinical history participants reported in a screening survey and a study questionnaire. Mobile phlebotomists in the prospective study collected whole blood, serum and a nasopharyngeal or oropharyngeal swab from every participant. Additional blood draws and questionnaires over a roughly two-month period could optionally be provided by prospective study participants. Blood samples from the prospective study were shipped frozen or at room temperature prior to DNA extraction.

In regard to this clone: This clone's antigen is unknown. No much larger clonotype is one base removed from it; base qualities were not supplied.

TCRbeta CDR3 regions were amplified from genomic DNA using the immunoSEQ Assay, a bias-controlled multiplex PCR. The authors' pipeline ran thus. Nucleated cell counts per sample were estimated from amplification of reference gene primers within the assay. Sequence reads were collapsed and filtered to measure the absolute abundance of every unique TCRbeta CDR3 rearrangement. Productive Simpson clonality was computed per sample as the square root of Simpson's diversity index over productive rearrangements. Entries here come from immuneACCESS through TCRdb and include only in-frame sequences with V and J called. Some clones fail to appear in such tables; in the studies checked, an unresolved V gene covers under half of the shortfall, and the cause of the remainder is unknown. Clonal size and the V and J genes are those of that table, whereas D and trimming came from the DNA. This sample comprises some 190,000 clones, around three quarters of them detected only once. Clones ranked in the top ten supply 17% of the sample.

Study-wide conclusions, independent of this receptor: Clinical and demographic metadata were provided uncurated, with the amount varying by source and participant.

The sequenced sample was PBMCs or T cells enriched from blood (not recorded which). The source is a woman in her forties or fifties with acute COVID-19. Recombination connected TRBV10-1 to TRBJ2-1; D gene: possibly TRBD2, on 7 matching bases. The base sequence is TGCGCCAGCAGTGAGTCAAAGGGGGGGGGCAATGAGCAGTTCTTC. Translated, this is CASSESKGGGNEQFF.